The sequence of this T cell receptor beta chain was determined in a study of cytomegalovirus exposure and HLA in healthy donors. Notes on the study in general: Using a false discovery rate of 0.05, a later analysis showed that 15,000 to 20,000 TCR beta sequences were associated with HLA alleles. Sequencing likely caused a cluster of highly shared sequence variants. Among TCR beta chains, those listed as cytomegalovirus-associated numbered over 150.

Amplification used 60 Vbeta primers and 13 Jbeta primers. Clones were sequenced by immunoSEQ multiplex PCR, and TCRdb holds only the in-frame ones, with some missing. The sample includes fewer than 200,000 clones, about 76% seen only once; the top ten take less than 9%. V was clipped by 5 bases and J by 6 bases; unmatched bases: 19. The CDR3 sequence is 18 residues long. Germline CDR1 is SGHAT and CDR2 is FQNNGV. Concerning this clone: What it binds is not known.

The sequenced sample was PBMCs. V is TRBV11-2 and J is TRBJ2-3; 8 bases map to TRBD2. This TCR derives from a male donor in good health and CMV-seropositive. CDR3 region: CASSGDGGGPVRRDTQYF. The DNA for the CDR3 is TGTGCCAGCAGCGGGGACGGGGGGGGCCCTGTGAGAAGGGATACGCAGTATTTT.